This T cell receptor (beta chain) was identified in a study of shared clonotypes between healthy human individuals. The CDR3 loop spans 16 amino acids. Germline lookup yields CDR1 SGHNT and CDR2 YYREEE (reference sequence). Between the trimmed V and J ends, which lost 4 bases and 0 bases, there was a span of 13 bases. Using immunoSEQ multiplex PCR, the repertoire was profiled, and TCRdb retains in-frame clones only, with some absent. The table has about 2.4 million clones, around nine tenths seen once. J is TRBJ2-2 and V is TRBV5-4; TRBD2 is a possible D gene (5 bases). This receptor was obtained from a young man in good health. The sequenced sample consisted of naive CD4+ T cells sorted from blood. Subset here: CD45RA+ positively selected. The CDR3 DNA sequence: TGTGCCAGCAGCCAATCACGGGAAGCGAACACCGGGGAGCTGTTTTTT. Its protein product is CASSQSREANTGELFF.